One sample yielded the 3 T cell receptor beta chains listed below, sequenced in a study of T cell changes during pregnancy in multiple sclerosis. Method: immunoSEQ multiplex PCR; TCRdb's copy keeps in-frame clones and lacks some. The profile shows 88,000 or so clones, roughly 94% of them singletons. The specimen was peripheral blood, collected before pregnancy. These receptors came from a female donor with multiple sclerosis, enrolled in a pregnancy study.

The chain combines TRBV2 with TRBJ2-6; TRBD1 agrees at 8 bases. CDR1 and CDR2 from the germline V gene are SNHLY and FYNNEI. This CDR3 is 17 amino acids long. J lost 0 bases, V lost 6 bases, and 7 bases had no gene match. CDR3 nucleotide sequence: TGTGCCAGCAGATCCGGGACAGGAGACTCTGGGGCCAACGTCCTGACTTTC. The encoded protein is CASRSGTGDSGANVLTF.

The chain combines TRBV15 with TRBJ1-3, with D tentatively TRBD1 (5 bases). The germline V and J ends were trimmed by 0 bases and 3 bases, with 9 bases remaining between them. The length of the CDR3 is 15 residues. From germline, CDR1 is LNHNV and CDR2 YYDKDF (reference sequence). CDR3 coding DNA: TGTGCCACCAGCAGAGATCCCAGGGTTGGAAACACCATATATTTT. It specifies CATSRDPRVGNTIYF.

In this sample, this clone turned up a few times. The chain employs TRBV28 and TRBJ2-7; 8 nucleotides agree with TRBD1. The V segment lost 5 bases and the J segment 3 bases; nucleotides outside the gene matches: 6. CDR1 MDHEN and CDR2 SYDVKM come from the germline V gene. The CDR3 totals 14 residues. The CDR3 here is CASSTRDRNYEQYF. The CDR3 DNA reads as TGTGCCAGCAGTACTCGGGACAGGAACTACGAGCAGTACTTC. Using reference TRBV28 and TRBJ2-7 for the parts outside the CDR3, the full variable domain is DVKVTQSSRYLVKRTGEKVFLECVQDMDHENMFWYRQDPGLGLRLIYFSYDVKMKEKGDIPEGYSVSREKKERFSLILESASTNQTSMYLCASSTRDRNYEQYFGPGTRLTVT.